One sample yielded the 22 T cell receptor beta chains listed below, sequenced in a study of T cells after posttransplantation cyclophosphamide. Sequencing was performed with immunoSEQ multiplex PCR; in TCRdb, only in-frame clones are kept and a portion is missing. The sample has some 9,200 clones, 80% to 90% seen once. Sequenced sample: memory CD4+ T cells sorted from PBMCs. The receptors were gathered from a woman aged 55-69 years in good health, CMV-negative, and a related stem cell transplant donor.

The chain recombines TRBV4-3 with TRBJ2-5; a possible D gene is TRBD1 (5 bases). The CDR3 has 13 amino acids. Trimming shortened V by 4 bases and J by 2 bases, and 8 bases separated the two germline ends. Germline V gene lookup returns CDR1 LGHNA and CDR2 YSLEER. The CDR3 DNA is TGCGCCAGCAGCCCGACAGAACAAGAGACCCAGTACTTC. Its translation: CASSPTEQETQYF.

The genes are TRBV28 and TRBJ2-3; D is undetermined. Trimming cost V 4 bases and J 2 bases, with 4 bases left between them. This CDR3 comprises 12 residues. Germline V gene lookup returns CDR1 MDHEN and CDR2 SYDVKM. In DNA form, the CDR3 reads TGTGCCAGCAGTTCTATCACAGATACGCAGTATTTT. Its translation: CASSSITDTQYF.

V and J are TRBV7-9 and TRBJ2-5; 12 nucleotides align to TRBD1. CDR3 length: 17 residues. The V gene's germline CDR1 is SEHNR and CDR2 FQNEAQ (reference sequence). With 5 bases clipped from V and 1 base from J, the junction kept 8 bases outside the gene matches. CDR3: CASSPRGTGGVQETQYF. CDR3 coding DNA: TGTGCCAGCAGCCCACGGGGGACAGGGGGCGTCCAAGAGACCCAGTACTTC.

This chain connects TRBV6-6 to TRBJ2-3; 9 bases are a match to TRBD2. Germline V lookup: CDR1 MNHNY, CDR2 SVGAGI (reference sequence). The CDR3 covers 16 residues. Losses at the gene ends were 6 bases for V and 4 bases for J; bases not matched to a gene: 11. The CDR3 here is CASSRGGGAYPDTQYF. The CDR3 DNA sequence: TGTGCCAGCAGCCGCGGCGGGGGGGCCTACCCAGATACGCAGTATTTT.

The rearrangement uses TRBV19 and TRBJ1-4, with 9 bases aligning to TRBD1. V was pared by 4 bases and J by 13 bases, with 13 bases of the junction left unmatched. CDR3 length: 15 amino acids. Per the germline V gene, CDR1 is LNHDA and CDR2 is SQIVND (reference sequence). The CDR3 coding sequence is TGTGCCAGTAGTAAGGAACAGGGGGCACTAAAAGTACTGTTTTTT. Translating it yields CASSKEQGALKVLFF.

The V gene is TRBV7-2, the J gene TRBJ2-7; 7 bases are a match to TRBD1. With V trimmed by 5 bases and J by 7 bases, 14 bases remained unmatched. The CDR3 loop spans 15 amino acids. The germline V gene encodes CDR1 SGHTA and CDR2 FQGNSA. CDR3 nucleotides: TGTGCCAGCAGCCCGTCGACAGGGACACCGAGGGAGCAGTACTTC. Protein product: CASSPSTGTPREQYF.

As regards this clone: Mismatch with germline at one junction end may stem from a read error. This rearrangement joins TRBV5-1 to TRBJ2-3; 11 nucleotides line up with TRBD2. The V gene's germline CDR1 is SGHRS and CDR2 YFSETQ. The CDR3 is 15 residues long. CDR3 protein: CASSQLAGDTDTRYF. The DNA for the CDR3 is TGCGCCAGCAGCCAACTAGCGGGAGACACAGATACGCGGTATTTT.

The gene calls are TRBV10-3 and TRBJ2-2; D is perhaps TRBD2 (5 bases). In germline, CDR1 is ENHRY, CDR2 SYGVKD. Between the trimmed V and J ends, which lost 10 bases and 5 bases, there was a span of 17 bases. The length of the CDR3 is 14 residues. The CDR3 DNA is TGTGCCAGCCACCGGGGAGACAAAACCGGGGAGCTGTTTTTT. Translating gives CASHRGDKTGELFF.

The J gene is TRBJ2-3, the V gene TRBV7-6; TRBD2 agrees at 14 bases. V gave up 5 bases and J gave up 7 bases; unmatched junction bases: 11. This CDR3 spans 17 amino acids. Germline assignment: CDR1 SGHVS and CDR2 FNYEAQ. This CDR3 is CASSLGSGTSGGHTQYF. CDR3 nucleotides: TGTGCCAGCAGCCTGGGTTCCGGGACTAGCGGGGGTCATACGCAGTATTTT.

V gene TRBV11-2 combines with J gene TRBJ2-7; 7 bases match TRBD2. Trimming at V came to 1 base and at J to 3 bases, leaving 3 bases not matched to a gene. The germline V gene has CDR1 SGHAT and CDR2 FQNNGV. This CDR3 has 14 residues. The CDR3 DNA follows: TGTGCCAGCAGCTTAGTGACTAGCATCTACGAGCAGTACTTC. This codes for CASSLVTSIYEQYF.

CDR3 bases: TGTGCCAGCAGTGCTCCGACAGGCCCTAGCAATCAGCCCCAGCATTTT. Translation gives CASSAPTGPSNQPQHF. The V call is TRBV6-1, the J call TRBJ1-5; possible D gene TRBD1, 6 bases. Trimming cost V 4 bases and J 0 bases, with 13 bases left between them. The CDR3 extends over 16 amino acids. Germline V gives CDR1 MNHNS, CDR2 SASEGT.

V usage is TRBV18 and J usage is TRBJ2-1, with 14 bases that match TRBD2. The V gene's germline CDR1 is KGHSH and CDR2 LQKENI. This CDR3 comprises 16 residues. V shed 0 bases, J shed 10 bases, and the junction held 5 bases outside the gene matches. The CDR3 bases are TGTGCCAGCTCACCACCGACTAGCGGGGGGGCAAGGGAGCAGTTCTTC. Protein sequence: CASSPPTSGGAREQFF.

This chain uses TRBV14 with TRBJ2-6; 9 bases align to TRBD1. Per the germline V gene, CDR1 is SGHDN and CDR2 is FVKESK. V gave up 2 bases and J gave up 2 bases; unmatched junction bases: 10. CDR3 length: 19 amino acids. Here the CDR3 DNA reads TGTGCCAGCAGCCAACGGGTTTTTGGGACAGGGACTGGGGCCAACGTCCTGACTTTC. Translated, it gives CASSQRVFGTGTGANVLTF.

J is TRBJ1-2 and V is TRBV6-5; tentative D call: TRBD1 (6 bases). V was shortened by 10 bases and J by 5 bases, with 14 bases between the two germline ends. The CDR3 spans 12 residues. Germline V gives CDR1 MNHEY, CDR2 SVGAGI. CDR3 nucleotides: TGTGCCACCAAAAGGGACATTTATGGCTACACCTTC. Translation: CATKRDIYGYTF.

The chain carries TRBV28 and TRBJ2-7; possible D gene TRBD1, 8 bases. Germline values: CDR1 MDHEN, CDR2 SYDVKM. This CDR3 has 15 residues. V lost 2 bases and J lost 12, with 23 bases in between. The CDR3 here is CASSLGGTGGAGVYF. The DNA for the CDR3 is TGTGCCAGCAGTTTAGGAGGGACAGGTGGTGCGGGGGTGTACTTC.

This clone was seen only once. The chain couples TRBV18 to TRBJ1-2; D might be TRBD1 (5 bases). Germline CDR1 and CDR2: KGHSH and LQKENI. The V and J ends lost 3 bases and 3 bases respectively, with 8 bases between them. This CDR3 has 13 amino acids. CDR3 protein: CASSPIQDYGYTF. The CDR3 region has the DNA TGTGCCAGCTCACCGATACAGGACTATGGCTACACCTTC. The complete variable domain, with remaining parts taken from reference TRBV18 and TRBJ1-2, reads NAGVMQNPRHLVRRRGQEARLRCSPMKGHSHVYWYRQLPEEGLKFMVYLQKENIIDESGMPKERFSAEFPKEGPSILRIQQVVRGDSAAYFCASSPIQDYGYTFGSGTRLTVV.

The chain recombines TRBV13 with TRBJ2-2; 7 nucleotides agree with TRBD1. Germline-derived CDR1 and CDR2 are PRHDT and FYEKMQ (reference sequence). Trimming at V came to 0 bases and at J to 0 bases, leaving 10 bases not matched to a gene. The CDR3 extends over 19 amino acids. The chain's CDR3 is CASSLGLTLQGANTGELFF. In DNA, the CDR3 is TGTGCCAGCAGCTTAGGCCTTACTCTTCAGGGGGCGAACACCGGGGAGCTGTTTTTT.

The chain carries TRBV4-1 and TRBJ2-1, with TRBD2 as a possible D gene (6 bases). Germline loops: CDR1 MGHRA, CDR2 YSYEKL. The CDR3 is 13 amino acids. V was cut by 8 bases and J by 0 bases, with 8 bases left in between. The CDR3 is CASRGSSYNEQFF. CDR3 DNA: TGCGCCAGCCGGGGGAGCTCCTACAATGAGCAGTTCTTC.

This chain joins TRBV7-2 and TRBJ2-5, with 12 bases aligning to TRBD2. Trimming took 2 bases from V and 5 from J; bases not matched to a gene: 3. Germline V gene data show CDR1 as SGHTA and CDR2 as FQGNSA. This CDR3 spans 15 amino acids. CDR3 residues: CASSLQLAGGETQYF. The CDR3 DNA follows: TGTGCCAGCAGCTTACAACTAGCGGGGGGTGAGACCCAGTACTTC.

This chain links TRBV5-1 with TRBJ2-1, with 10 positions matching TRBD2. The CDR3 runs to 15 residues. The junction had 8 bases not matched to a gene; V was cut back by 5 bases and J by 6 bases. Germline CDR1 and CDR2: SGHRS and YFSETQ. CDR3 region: CASSLSGGGVNEQFF. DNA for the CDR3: TGCGCCAGCAGTCTAAGCGGGGGGGGAGTCAATGAGCAGTTCTTC.

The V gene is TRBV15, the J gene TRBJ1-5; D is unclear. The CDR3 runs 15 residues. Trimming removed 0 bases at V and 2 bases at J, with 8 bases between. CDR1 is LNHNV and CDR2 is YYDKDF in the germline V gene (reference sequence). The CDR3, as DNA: TGTGCCACCAGCAGAGATCCCGGGGGCAATCAGCCCCAGCATTTT. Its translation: CATSRDPGGNQPQHF.

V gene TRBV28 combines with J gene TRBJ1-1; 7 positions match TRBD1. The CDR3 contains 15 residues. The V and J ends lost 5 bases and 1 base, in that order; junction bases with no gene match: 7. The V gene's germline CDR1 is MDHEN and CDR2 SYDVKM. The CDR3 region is CASSVGGDPNTEAFF. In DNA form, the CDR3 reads TGTGCCAGCAGTGTAGGGGGCGATCCGAACACTGAAGCTTTCTTT.